This T cell receptor (beta chain) comes out of a study of prognosis after radiotherapy for stage I lung cancer. Overall study: In 3 to 5 fractions, radiotherapy was administered as SBRT with a biologically effective dose of at least 100 Gy.

Ten or more counts support this clonotype. What it recognizes is unknown. The study's findings and limits: The authors did not determine whether the expanded TCR clones were tumor-specific.

Amplicons of TCR beta CDR3 were generated from genomic DNA by two-round multiplex PCR. Initially, in first-round PCR, primers specific to each TRBV and TRBJ gene were used. TCRdb called the multiplex PCR reads again in MiXCR, with one record for every CDR3 protein. The sample consists of over 12,000 distinct CDR3 sequences, roughly a quarter of them appearing once. CDR1 is LGHDT, CDR2 YNNKEL, per germline (reference sequence). CDR3 length: 13 amino acids. Trimming removed 2 bases at V and 10 bases at J, with 12 bases between. This TCR was sampled from a donor over 45 with non-small cell lung cancer. The sample was PBMCs, taken before or after stereotactic body radiation therapy (not recorded which). The chain is built from TRBV3-1 and TRBJ2-1, with D perhaps TRBD2 (5 bases). CDR3 sequence: CASSQNNGGEQFF. Here the CDR3 DNA reads TGTGCCAGCAGCCAAAATAACGGAGGAGAGCAGTTCTTC.